Listed below are T cell receptor beta chains from one sample, sequenced in a study of T cell repertoires in cytomegalovirus infection. From the reads, TCRdb called clonotypes with MiXCR, one entry per CDR3 protein. Among a few hundred thousand distinct CDR3 sequences listed, approximately 40% were seen once. Which antigens these TCRs recognize remains unknown. Sequencing used cultured PBMCs, obtained from culture after CMV antigen stimulation. The origin of the receptors is a human donor in good health (CMV status not recorded). Some clones in this sample may be carry-over from other donors' samples. CDR3s include the opening cysteine and the closing phenylalanine or tryptophan. The D gene is left open where the match is weak. The listing skips clone size in some rows; elsewhere it reads once, few, many or a size class.

CATIQGNQPQHF,TGTGCCACCATTCAGGGGAATCAGCCCCAGCATTTT,TRBJ1-5,.,TRBV12-3/TRBV12-4,.
CASGESDRTTEAFF,TGTGCTAGTGGTGAATCGGACAGGACCACTGAAGCTTTCTTT,TRBJ1-1,TRBD1,TRBV12-5,.
CASSPEGGAKGYTF,TGTGCCAGCAGTCCCGAGGGGGGGGCGAAGGGCTACACCTTC,TRBJ1-2,.,TRBV12-3/TRBV12-4,.
CASSLQVPEQFF,TGTGCCAGCAGCTTACAAGTCCCTGAGCAGTTCTTC,TRBJ2-1,.,TRBV7-2,.
CASSLAGASGGRDEQYF,TGTGCCAGCAGCTTAGCGGGGGCTAGCGGGGGGCGCGACGAGCAGTACTTC,TRBJ2-7,TRBD2,TRBV7-2,many
CAISAVSGIINYGYTF,TGTGCCATCAGTGCGGTATCAGGGATTATAAACTATGGCTACACCTTC,TRBJ1-2,.,TRBV10-3,.
CSVDEGAASSYNEQFF,TGCAGCGTTGACGAGGGAGCTGCGAGCTCCTACAATGAGCAGTTCTTC,TRBJ2-1,.,TRBV29-1,.
CASSPGRGAHYEQYF,TGTGCCAGCAGCCCGGGGCGTGGGGCGCATTACGAGCAGTACTTC,TRBJ2-7,.,TRBV7-2,.
CSVEGPEGQPQHF,TGCAGCGTTGAGGGCCCGGAAGGGCAGCCCCAGCATTTT,TRBJ1-5,.,TRBV29-1,few
CASRPGARDEQYF,TGTGCCAGCAGGCCCGGGGCGCGGGACGAGCAGTACTTC,TRBJ2-7,.,TRBV6-6,.
CASSYFLAGGPYEQYF,TGTGCCAGCAGTTACTTTCTAGCGGGAGGGCCTTACGAGCAGTACTTC,TRBJ2-7,TRBD2,TRBV6-2/TRBV6-3,.
CASSYKQGAYGYTF,TGTGCCAGCAGTTATAAACAGGGGGCCTATGGCTACACCTTC,TRBJ1-2,TRBD1,TRBV5-4,.
CASTTFRDRGKTQYF,TGTGCCAGCACCACTTTCCGGGACAGGGGAAAGACCCAGTACTTC,TRBJ2-5,TRBD1,TRBV7-9,.
CASSLGSSEQYF,TGTGCCAGCAGTTTAGGTAGCTCCGAGCAGTACTTC,TRBJ2-7,.,TRBV12-3/TRBV12-4,.
CASSPPTGNEKLFF,TGTGCCAGCAGTCCCCCGACGGGAAATGAAAAACTGTTTTTT,TRBJ1-4,.,TRBV28,.
CASTAGLGVEQYF,TGTGCCAGCACCGCCGGACTGGGGGTCGAGCAGTACTTC,TRBJ2-7,.,TRBV5-4,.
CASSYSSSNQPQHF,TGTGCCAGCAGTTACTCCAGTAGCAATCAGCCCCAGCATTTT,TRBJ1-5,.,TRBV6-2/TRBV6-3,.
CASSRAPFYADTQYF,TGTGCCAGCAGCCGAGCGCCCTTCTACGCAGATACGCAGTATTTT,TRBJ2-3,.,TRBV12-3/TRBV12-4,.
CASSLVRLANTDTQYF,TGTGCCAGCAGCTTAGTGCGTCTAGCTAACACAGATACGCAGTATTTT,TRBJ2-3,.,TRBV7-8,few
CASSPGYRVRNQPQHF,TGTGCCAGCTCACCAGGGTACCGGGTAAGGAATCAGCCCCAGCATTTT,TRBJ1-5,.,TRBV18,.
CASSKGRQGSGEQYF,TGTGCCAGCAGTAAGGGCCGACAGGGGAGTGGCGAGCAGTACTTC,TRBJ2-7,TRBD1,TRBV6-5,.
CASRAVQWDSGNTIYF,TGTGCCAGCAGGGCCGTTCAGTGGGACTCTGGAAACACCATATATTTT,TRBJ1-3,.,TRBV12-3/TRBV12-4,.
CASSSEGLAGGDTQYF,TGTGCCAGCAGCTCCGAGGGACTAGCGGGAGGAGATACGCAGTATTTT,TRBJ2-3,TRBD2,TRBV7-2,.
CASRPTYSNQPQHF,TGTGCCAGCAGGCCGACATATAGCAATCAGCCCCAGCATTTT,TRBJ1-5,.,TRBV5-5,.
CASIGQGKSYNEQFF,TGTGCCAGCATCGGACAGGGAAAATCCTACAATGAGCAGTTCTTC,TRBJ2-1,TRBD1,TRBV6-6,.
CASSMGLEGNIQYF,TGTGCCAGTAGTATGGGTCTTGAAGGGAACATTCAGTACTTC,TRBJ2-4,.,TRBV19,.
CAISDGGGDYQPQHF,TGTGCCATCAGTGATGGCGGGGGGGATTACCAGCCCCAGCATTTT,TRBJ1-5,.,TRBV10-3,few
CASSIPGQDEAFF,TGTGCCAGTAGTATACCTGGACAGGATGAAGCTTTCTTT,TRBJ1-1,TRBD1,TRBV19,.
CASAPTGGPQGQFF,TGTGCCAGCGCCCCAACCGGGGGGCCACAAGGGCAGTTCTTC,TRBJ2-1,.,TRBV7-9,.
CASSLEVGYPGALTNYGYTF,TGTGCCAGCAGCTTAGAAGTGGGCTACCCGGGGGCCCTGACTAACTATGGCTACACCTTC,TRBJ1-2,.,TRBV7-2,many
CASTLGGSGDTQYF,TGTGCCAGCACCCTGGGCGGGAGCGGAGATACGCAGTATTTT,TRBJ2-3,TRBD2,TRBV12-3/TRBV12-4,.
CASSHEGQGVTGELFF,TGCGCCAGCAGCCATGAGGGACAGGGGGTCACCGGGGAGCTGTTTTTT,TRBJ2-2,TRBD1,TRBV4-1,.
CASSPLAGGANTGELFF,TGTGCCAGCAGTCCTCTAGCGGGAGGGGCTAACACCGGGGAGCTGTTTTTT,TRBJ2-2,TRBD2,TRBV6-1,.
CASSRLAGGPGGELFF,TGTGCCAGCAGCCGACTAGCGGGGGGGCCGGGCGGGGAGCTGTTTTTT,TRBJ2-2,TRBD2,TRBV6-8,.
CASSQDPAQGLALHF,TGTGCCAGCAGCCAAGATCCGGCACAGGGTCTGGCCCTCCACTTT,TRBJ1-6,.,TRBV3-1,.
CASSNQIAGAGEQYF,TGTGCCAGCAGTAACCAAATAGCGGGGGCGGGCGAGCAGTACTTC,TRBJ2-7,TRBD2,TRBV2,.
CATSRLPDSQGYYGYTF,TGTGCCACCAGCAGACTACCGGACAGTCAAGGGTACTATGGCTACACCTTC,TRBJ1-2,.,TRBV15,.
CASSFGDRDQETQYF,TGTGCCAGCAGCTTCGGAGACAGGGATCAAGAGACCCAGTACTTC,TRBJ2-5,TRBD1,TRBV7-9,few
CASSLGRTSRSEQFF,TGTGCCAGCAGCTTAGGTCGGACTAGCAGGAGTGAGCAGTTCTTC,TRBJ2-1,TRBD2,TRBV7-2,.
CASSSRTLFGTEAFF,TGCGCCAGCAGCTCCCGGACATTATTTGGGACTGAAGCTTTCTTT,TRBJ1-1,.,TRBV5-1,.
CASSAAGQEYGYTF,TGCGCCAGCAGCGCCGCGGGACAGGAGTATGGCTACACCTTC,TRBJ1-2,TRBD1,TRBV5-1,.
CASSLGGKGNTEAFF,TGTGCCAGCAGTTTAGGAGGGAAGGGGAACACTGAAGCTTTCTTT,TRBJ1-1,.,TRBV27,few
CASSREQGAHNEQFF,TGTGCCAGCAGCCGGGAACAGGGCGCACACAATGAGCAGTTCTTC,TRBJ2-1,.,TRBV7-6,.
CASSDGQFNEKLFF,TGTGCCAGCAGCGACGGACAGTTTAATGAAAAACTGTTTTTT,TRBJ1-4,.,TRBV7-6,once
CASSLWGRRGDTQYF,TGTGCCAGCAGTTTATGGGGGAGGAGAGGAGATACGCAGTATTTT,TRBJ2-3,.,TRBV12-3/TRBV12-4,.
CSAYHRTSYNEQFF,TGCAGTGCTTACCATCGAACTTCCTACAATGAGCAGTTCTTC,TRBJ2-1,.,TRBV20-1,.
CASSRPTGGETQYF,TGTGCCAGCAGTCGCCCTACAGGGGGGGAGACCCAGTACTTC,TRBJ2-5,TRBD1,TRBV6-8,.
CASSQAAWTGQETQYF,TGCGCCAGCAGCCAAGCAGCTTGGACAGGCCAAGAGACCCAGTACTTC,TRBJ2-5,TRBD1,TRBV4-1,.
CASSVGVARSSALHF,TGTGCCAGCAGCGTTGGGGTAGCTAGATCAAGCGCCCTCCACTTT,TRBJ1-6,.,TRBV7-2,.
CASSGQISYEQYF,TGTGCCAGCTCGGGCCAAATCTCCTACGAGCAGTACTTC,TRBJ2-7,.,TRBV6-1,few
CASSPLIATQYF,TGTGCCAGCAGTCCCTTAATTGCTACGCAGTATTTT,TRBJ2-3,.,TRBV12-3/TRBV12-4,few
CASSEMGPAAFF,TGTGCCAGCAGTGAAATGGGTCCTGCGGCTTTCTTT,TRBJ1-1,.,TRBV25-1,.
CASSSQGLSEQFF,TGTGCCAGCAGCTCCCAGGGCTTGAGTGAGCAGTTCTTC,TRBJ2-1,.,TRBV7-9,many
CASSKRLGLAGGTNPYEQYF,TGTGCCAGCAGTAAACGACTGGGACTAGCGGGGGGGACCAACCCCTACGAGCAGTACTTC,TRBJ2-7,TRBD2,TRBV2,few
CASSPGTSFPETQYF,TGTGCCAGCAGCCCCGGGACTAGCTTTCCCGAGACCCAGTACTTC,TRBJ2-5,TRBD2,TRBV7-2,many